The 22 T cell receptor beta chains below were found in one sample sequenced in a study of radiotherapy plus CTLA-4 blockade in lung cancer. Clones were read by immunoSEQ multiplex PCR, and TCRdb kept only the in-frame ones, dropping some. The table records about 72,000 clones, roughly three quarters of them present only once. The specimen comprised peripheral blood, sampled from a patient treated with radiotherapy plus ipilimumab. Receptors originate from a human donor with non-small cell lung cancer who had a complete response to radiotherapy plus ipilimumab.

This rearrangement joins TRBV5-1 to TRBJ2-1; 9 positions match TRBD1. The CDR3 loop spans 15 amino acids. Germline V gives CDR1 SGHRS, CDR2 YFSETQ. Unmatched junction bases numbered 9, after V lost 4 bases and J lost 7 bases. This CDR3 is CASSVRDRVFNEQFF. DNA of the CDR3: TGCGCCAGCAGCGTCCGGGACAGGGTTTTTAATGAGCAGTTCTTC.

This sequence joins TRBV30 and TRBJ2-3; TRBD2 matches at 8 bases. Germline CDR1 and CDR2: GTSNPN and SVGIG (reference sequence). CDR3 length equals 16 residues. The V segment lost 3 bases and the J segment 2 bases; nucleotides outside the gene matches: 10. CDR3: CAWRLGLAGSTDTQYF. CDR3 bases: TGTGCCTGGAGACTAGGATTAGCGGGGTCCACAGATACGCAGTATTTT. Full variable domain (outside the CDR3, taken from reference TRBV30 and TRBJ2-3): SQTIHQWPATLVQPVGSPLSLECTVEGTSNPNLYWYRQAAGRGLQLLFYSVGIGQISSEVPQNLSASRPQDRQFILSSKKLLLSDSGFYLCAWRLGLAGSTDTQYFGPGTRLTVL.

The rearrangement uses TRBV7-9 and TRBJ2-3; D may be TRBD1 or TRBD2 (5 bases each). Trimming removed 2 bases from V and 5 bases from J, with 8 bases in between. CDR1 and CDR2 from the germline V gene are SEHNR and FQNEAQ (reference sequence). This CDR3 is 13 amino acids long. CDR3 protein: CASSLMGEDTQYF. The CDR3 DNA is TGTGCCAGCAGCTTAATGGGGGAAGATACGCAGTATTTT.

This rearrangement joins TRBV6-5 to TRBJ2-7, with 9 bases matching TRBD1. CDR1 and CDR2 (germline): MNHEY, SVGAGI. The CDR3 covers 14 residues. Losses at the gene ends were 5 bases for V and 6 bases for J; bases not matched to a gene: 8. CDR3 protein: CASSGGDRAREQYF. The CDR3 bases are TGTGCCAGCAGTGGGGGGGACAGGGCTCGCGAGCAGTACTTC.

CDR3 region: CASSQDSSGGGAGELFF. CDR3 DNA: TGCGCCAGCAGCCAAGATTCGTCCGGTGGAGGGGCCGGGGAGCTGTTTTTT. J is TRBJ2-2 and V is TRBV4-3; D is perhaps TRBD2 (6 bases). Trimming shortened V by 0 bases and J by 6 bases, and 17 bases separated the two germline ends. The CDR3 runs to 17 residues. The germline gives CDR1 LGHNA, CDR2 YSLEER.

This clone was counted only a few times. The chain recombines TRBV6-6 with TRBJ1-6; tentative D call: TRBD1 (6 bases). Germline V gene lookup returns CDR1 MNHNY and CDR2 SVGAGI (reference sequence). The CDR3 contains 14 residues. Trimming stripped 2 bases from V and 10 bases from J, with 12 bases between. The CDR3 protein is CASSYRQVESPLHF. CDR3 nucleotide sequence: TGTGCCAGCAGTTACCGACAGGTCGAGTCACCCCTCCACTTT.

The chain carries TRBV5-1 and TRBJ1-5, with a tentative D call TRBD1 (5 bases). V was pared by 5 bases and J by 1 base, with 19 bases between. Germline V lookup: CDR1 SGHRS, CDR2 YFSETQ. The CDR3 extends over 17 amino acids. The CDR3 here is CASSPGTGAWSNQPQHF. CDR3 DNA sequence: TGCGCCAGCAGTCCCGGGACTGGGGCGTGGAGCAATCAGCCCCAGCATTTT.

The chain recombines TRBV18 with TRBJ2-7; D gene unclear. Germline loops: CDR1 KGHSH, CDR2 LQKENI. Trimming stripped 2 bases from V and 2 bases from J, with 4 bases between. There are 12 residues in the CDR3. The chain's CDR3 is CASSPTPYEQYV. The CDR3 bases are TGTGCCAGCTCACCAACTCCCTACGAGCAGTACGTC.

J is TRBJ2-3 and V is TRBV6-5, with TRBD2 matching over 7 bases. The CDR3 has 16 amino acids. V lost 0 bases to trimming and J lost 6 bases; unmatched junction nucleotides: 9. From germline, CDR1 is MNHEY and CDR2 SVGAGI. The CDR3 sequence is CASSYSEPAGQDTQYF. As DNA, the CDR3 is TGTGCCAGCAGTTACTCGGAGCCAGCGGGGCAGGATACGCAGTATTTT.

CDR3 loop: CASSLRLLEQYF. For the CDR3, the DNA is TGTGCCAGCAGCTTACGGCTGCTCGAGCAGTACTTC. This chain connects TRBV7-9 to TRBJ2-7, with unresolved D. V dropped 2 bases and J dropped 6 bases, with 8 bases sitting between them. From germline, CDR1 is SEHNR and CDR2 FQNEAQ (reference sequence). This CDR3 is built from 12 residues.

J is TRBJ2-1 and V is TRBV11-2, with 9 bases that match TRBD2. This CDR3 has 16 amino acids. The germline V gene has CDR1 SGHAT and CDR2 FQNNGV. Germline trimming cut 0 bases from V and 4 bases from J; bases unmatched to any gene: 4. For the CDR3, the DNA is TGTGCCAGCAGCTTAGACCGAGCGGGAGGATACAATGAGCAGTTCTTC. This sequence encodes CASSLDRAGGYNEQFF.

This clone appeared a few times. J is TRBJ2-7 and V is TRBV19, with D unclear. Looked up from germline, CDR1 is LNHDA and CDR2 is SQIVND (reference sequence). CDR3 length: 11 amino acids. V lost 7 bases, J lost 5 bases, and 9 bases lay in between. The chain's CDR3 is CASKSRDEQYF. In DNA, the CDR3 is TGTGCCAGTAAGTCTAGGGACGAGCAGTACTTC.

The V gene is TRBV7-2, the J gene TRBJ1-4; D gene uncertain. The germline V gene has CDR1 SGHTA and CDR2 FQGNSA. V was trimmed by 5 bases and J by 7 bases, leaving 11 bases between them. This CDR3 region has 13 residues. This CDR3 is CASSAEGGEKLFF. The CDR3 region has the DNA TGTGCCAGCAGCGCCGAAGGTGGTGAAAAACTGTTTTTT. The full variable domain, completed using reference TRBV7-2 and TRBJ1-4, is GAGVSQSPSNKVTEKGKDVELRCDPISGHTALYWYRQSLGQGLEFLIYFQGNSAPDKSGLPSDRFSAERTGGSVSTLTIQRTQQEDSAVYLCASSAEGGEKLFFGSGTQLSVL.

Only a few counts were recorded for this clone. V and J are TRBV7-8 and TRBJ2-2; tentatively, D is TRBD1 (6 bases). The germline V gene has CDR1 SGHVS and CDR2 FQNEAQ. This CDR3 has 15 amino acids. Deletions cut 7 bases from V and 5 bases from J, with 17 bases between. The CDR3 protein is CASNLQGLLTGELFF. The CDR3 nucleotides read TGTGCCAGCAACCTACAGGGCTTATTAACCGGGGAGCTGTTTTTT.

CDR3 DNA: TGCGCCAGCAGCTTGGCGGCGGCGGCCACTGAAGCTTTCTTT. Translated: CASSLAAAATEAFF. The chain combines TRBV5-1 with TRBJ1-1; D is uncertain. Between the trimmed V and J ends, which lost 0 bases and 4 bases, there was a span of 10 bases. The V gene's germline CDR1 is SGHRS and CDR2 YFSETQ. This CDR3 is built from 14 residues.

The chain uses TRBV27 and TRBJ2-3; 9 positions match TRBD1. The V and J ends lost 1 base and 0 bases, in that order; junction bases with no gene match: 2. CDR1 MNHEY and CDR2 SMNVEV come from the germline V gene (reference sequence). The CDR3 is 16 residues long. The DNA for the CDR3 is TGTGCCAGCAGTTTATTAGGGACAGGGAGCACAGATACGCAGTATTTT. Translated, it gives CASSLLGTGSTDTQYF.

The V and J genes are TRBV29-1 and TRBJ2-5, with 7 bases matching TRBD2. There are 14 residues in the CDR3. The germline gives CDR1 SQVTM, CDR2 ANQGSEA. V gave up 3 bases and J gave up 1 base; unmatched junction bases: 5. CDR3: CSVEGLAAQETQYF. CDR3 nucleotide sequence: TGCAGCGTTGAGGGCCTAGCGGCCCAAGAGACCCAGTACTTC.

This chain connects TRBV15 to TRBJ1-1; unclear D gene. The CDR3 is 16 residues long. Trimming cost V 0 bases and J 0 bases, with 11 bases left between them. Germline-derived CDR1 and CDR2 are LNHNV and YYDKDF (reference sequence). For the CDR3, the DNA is TGTGCCACCAGCAGAGATCTTAACCGATTGAACACTGAAGCTTTCTTT. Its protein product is CATSRDLNRLNTEAFF.

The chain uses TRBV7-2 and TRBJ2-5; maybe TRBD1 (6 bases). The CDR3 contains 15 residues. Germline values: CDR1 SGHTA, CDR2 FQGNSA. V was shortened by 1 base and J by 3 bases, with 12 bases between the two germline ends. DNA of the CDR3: TGTGCCAGCAGCTTAGGGTGGGGGCTGGAAGAGACCCAGTACTTC. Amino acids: CASSLGWGLEETQYF.

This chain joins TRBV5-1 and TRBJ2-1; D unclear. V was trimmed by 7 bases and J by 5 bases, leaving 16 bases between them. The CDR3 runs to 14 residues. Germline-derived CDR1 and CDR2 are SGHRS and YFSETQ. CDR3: CASGITLGNNEQFF. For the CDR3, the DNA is TGCGCCAGCGGAATTACTCTAGGAAACAATGAGCAGTTCTTC.

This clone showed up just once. The CDR3 coding sequence is TGTGCCAGCTCGCCCTCAGGTCGCGATACGCAGTATTTT. Translated: CASSPSGRDTQYF. The chain couples TRBV18 to TRBJ2-3; D is ambiguous. The germline V gene encodes CDR1 KGHSH and CDR2 LQKENI. Trimming removed 6 bases at V and 6 bases at J, with 13 bases between. The CDR3 has 13 residues. The full variable domain, in which reference TRBV18 and TRBJ2-3 provide the parts outside the CDR3, is NAGVMQNPRHLVRRRGQEARLRCSPMKGHSHVYWYRQLPEEGLKFMVYLQKENIIDESGMPKERFSAEFPKEGPSILRIQQVVRGDSAAYFCASSPSGRDTQYFGPGTRLTVL.

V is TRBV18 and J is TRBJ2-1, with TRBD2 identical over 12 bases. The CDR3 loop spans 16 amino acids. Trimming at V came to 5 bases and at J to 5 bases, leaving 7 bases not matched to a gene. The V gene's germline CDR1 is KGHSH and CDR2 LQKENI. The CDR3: CASSSLAGGENNEQFF. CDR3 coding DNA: TGTGCCAGCTCATCGCTAGCGGGGGGGGAGAACAATGAGCAGTTCTTC.